The sequence of this T cell receptor beta chain was determined in a study of blood T cell repertoires in COVID-19. Study-wide background: Both acute and convalescent COVID-19 samples were obtained from the United States, Italy and Spain.

Repertoires were generated with immunoSEQ multiplex PCR, while TCRdb's copy carries only in-frame clones and drops some. The sample holds roughly 46,000 clones; more than 75% are singletons and the top ten take less than 20%. Trimming removed 1 base from V and 6 bases from J; junction bases left unmatched: 3. The germline V gene encodes CDR1 SEHNR and CDR2 FQNEAQ (reference sequence). This CDR3 contains 15 residues. The specimen was peripheral blood. This clonotype was sampled from a human donor in a cohort sampled during active COVID-19. This chain connects TRBV7-9 to TRBJ2-7; 13 bases line up with TRBD2. Here the CDR3 reads CASSLGTSGRSEQYF. DNA of the CDR3: TGTGCCAGCAGCTTAGGGACTAGCGGGAGATCCGAGCAGTACTTC.